The entry below gives a single T cell receptor beta chain sequence along with its context. PCR amplification relied on 60 Vbeta primers (plus 13 Jbeta primers). TCRdb's copy holds only in-frame clones and misses some; the assay was immunoSEQ multiplex PCR. The sample records some 160,000 clones, approximately 82% being singletons. This entry belongs to a study of cytomegalovirus exposure and HLA in healthy donors. V lost 5 bases, J lost 5 bases, and 17 bases stayed unmatched. Germline V gene lookup returns CDR1 SGHAT and CDR2 FQNNGV. The CDR3 length is 18 residues. The sample comprised PBMCs. This chain links TRBV11-2 with TRBJ2-5; 10 positions agree with TRBD1. The TCR sequence derives from a male donor in good health and CMV-seronegative. The CDR3 DNA sequence: TGTGCCAGCAGCGCAAGTAGGATGTCGGGACAGGGGATGGAGACCCAGTACTTC. Its protein is CASSASRMSGQGMETQYF.